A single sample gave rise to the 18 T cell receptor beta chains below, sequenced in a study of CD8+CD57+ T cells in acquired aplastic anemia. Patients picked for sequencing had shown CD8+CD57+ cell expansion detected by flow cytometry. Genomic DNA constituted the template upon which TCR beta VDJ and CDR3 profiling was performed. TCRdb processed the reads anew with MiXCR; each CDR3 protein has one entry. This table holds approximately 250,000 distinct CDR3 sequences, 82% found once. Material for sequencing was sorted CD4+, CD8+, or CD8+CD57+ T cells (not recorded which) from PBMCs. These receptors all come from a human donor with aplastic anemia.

The CDR3 is CAISEGRRLNSPLHF. The CDR3 region has the DNA TGTGCCATCAGTGAGGGCAGACGCCTCAATTCACCCCTCCACTTT. The chain has TRBV10-3 and TRBJ1-6; D gene unclear. Per the germline V gene, CDR1 is ENHRY and CDR2 is SYGVKD. The CDR3 totals 15 residues. V lost 2 bases and J 7 bases, leaving 12 bases between the germline ends.

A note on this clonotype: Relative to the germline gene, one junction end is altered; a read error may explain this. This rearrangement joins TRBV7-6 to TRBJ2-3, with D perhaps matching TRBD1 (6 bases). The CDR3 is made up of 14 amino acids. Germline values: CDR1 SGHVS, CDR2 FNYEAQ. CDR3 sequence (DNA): TGTGCCAGCAGCTCAGAGGGAGTGAGGACAGATACGCATTTT. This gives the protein CASSSEGVRTDTHF.

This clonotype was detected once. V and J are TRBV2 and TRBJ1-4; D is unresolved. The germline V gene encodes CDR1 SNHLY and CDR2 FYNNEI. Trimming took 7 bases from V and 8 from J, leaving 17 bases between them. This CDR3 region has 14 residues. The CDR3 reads CASIDRTVGEKLFF. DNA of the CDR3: TGTGCCAGCATAGACCGGACGGTGGGGGAAAAACTGTTTTTT.

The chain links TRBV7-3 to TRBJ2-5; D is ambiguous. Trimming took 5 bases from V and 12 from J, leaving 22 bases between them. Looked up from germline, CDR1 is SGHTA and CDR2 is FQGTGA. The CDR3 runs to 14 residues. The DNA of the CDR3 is TGTGCCAGCAGCAATGCGTCCGGTCCCGAGAATGAGTACTTC. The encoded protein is CASSNASGPENEYF.

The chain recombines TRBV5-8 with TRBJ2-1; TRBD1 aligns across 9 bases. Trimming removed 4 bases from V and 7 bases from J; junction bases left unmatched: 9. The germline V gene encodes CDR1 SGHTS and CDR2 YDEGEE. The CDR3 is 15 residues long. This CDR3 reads CASSSARQGGNEQFF. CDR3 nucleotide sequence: TGTGCCAGCAGCAGTGCTAGACAGGGGGGGAATGAGCAGTTCTTC.

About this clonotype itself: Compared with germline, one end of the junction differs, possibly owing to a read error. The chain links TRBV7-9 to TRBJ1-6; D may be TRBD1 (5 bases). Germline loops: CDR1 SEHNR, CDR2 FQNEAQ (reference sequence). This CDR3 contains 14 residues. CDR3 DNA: TGTGCCAGCAGCTTGCAAAGGGGAGGGGCAACCGACGACTTT. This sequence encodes CASSLQRGGATDDF.

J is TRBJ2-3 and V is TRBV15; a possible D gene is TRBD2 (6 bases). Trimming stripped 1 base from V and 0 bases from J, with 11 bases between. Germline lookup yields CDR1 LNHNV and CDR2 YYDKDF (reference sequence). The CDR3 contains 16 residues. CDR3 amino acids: CATSRGGGTSTDTQYF. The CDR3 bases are TGTGCCACCAGCAGAGGGGGTGGGACTAGCACAGATACGCAGTATTTT.

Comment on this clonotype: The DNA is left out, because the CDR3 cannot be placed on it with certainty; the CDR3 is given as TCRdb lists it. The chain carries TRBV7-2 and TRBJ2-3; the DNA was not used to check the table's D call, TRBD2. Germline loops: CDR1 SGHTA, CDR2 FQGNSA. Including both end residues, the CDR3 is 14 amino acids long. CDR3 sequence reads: CASSEGPCEQYFGF.

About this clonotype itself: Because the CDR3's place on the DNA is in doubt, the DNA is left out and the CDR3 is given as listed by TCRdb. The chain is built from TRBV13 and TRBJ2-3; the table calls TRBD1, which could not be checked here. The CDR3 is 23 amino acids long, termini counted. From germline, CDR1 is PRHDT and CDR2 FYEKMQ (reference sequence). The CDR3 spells CASSFYICSARNRGDLGTDTQYF.

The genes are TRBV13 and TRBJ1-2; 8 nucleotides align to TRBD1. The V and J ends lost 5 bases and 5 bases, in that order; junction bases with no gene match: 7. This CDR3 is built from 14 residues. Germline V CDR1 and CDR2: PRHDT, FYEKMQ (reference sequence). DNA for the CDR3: TGTGCCAGCAGCCCCTTCAGGGGGCATTATGGCTACACCTTC. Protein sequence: CASSPFRGHYGYTF.

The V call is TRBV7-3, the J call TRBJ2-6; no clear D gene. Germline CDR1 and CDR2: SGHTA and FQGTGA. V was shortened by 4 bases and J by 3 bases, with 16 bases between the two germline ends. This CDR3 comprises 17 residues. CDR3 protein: CASSSGLVALGANVLTF. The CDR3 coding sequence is TGTGCCAGCAGCTCTGGGCTCGTGGCACTTGGGGCCAACGTCCTGACTTTC.

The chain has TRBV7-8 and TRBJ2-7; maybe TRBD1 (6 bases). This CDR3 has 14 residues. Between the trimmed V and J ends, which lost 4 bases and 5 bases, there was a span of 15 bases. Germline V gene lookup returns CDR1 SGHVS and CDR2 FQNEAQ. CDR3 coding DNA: TGTGCCAGCAGCTCTCTTTCACAGGGTAACGAGCAGTACTTC. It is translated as CASSSLSQGNEQYF.

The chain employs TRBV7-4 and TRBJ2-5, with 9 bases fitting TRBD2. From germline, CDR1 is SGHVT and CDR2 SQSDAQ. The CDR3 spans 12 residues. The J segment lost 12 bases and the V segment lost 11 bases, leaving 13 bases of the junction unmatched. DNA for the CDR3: TGTGCCGGCCGGGGGGCTAGCGGGACAAAGTACTTC. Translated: CAGRGASGTKYF.

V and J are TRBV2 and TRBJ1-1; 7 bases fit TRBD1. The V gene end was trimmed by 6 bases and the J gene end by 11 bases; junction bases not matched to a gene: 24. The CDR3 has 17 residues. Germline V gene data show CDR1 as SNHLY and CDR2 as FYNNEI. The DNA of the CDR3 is TGTGCCAGCAGCGGGGGGGACCGACAGGGAGGAAACTCTGGCGCTTTCTTT. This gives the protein CASSGGDRQGGNSGAFF.

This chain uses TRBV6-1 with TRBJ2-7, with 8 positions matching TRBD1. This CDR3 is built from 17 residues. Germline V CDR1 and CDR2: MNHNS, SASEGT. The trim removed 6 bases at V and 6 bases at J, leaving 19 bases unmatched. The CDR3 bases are TGTGCCAGCAGGAAGAGACAGGGACAGGCGAACCTGGCCGAGCAGTACGTC. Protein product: CASRKRQGQANLAEQYV.

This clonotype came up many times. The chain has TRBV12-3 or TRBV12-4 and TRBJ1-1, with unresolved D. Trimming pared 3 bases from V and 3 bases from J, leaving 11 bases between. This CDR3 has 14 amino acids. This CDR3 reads CASSLTSYYTEAFF. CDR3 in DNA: TGTGCCAGCAGTTTGACATCCTATTACACTGAAGCTTTCTTT.

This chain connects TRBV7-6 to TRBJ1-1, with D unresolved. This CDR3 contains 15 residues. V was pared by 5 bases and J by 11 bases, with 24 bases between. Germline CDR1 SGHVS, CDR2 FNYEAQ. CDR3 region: CASSHALTDETYAFF. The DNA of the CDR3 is TGTGCCAGCAGCCACGCTCTGACGGACGAGACGTACGCTTTCTTT.

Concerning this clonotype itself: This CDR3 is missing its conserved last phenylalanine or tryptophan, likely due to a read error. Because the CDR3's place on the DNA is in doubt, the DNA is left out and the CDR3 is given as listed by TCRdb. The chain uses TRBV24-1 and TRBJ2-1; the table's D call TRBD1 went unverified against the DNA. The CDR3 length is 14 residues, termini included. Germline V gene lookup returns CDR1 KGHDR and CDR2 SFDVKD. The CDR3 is CATSDTKTGDGELT.